This T cell receptor beta chain appears in the sequencing data of a study of shared clonotypes between healthy human individuals. Whole-study results and caveats: The donor pool, a small one, limited the genetic and exposure-history diversity represented.

V dropped 5 bases and J dropped 1; count of bases not matched to a gene: 5. The germline CDR1 and CDR2 sequences are SGHNT and YENEEA. The CDR3 extends over 14 amino acids. Turning to this clone: Its target is not known.

Using immunoSEQ multiplex PCR, the repertoire was profiled, and TCRdb retains in-frame clones only, with some absent. In the table there are 300,000 or so clones, about 74% of which are singletons. The clonotype comes from a man aged 25-45 years in good health. The V call is TRBV11-3, the J call TRBJ2-7; 7 nucleotides agree with TRBD2. Sample: memory CD4+ T cells sorted from blood. The subset is: CD45RA-negative fraction. The CDR3 region has the DNA TGTGCCAGCAGCCTGGGGGGAGGGTCCTACGAGCAGTACTTC. It encodes CASSLGGGSYEQYF.